This passage covers 6 T cell receptor beta chains from one sample sequenced in a study of shared clonotypes between healthy human individuals. Assay used: immunoSEQ multiplex PCR; TCRdb lists only in-frame clones, some missing. The table lists approximately 1,000,000 clones, 70% to 85% of them singletons, with 0.89% in the top ten. Sequencing was done on a sample of memory CD4+ T cells from PBMCs. Documented subset: CD45RA-negative fraction. The receptors derive from a man aged 18 to 29 in good health. Some clones in this sample may be carry-over from other donors' samples.

Notes on this clone: A junction boundary mismatches the germline segment, possibly from a read error. The J gene is TRBJ2-1, the V gene TRBV7-9, with 7 bases lining up with TRBD2. The CDR3 sequence is 14 residues long. Germline CDR1 is SEHNR and CDR2 is FQNEAQ (reference sequence). CDR3: CACSLAGAGNEQFF. The DNA for the CDR3 is TGTGCCTGCAGCTTAGCGGGCGCGGGGAATGAGCAGTTCTTC. The full variable domain, completed using reference TRBV7-9 and TRBJ2-1, is DTGVSQNPRHKITKRGQNVTFRCDPISEHNRLYWYRQTLGQGPEFLTYFQNEAQLEKSRLLSDRFSAERPKGSFSTLEIQRTEQGDSAMYLCACSLAGAGNEQFFGPGTRLTVL.

The V gene is TRBV18, the J gene TRBJ2-5; 9 bases are a match to TRBD1. CDR1 is KGHSH and CDR2 is LQKENI in the germline V gene. Trimming removed 3 bases from V and 4 bases from J; junction bases left unmatched: 6. The CDR3 loop spans 15 amino acids. CDR3 sequence: CASSPGTGFGETQYF. CDR3 coding DNA: TGTGCCAGCTCACCCGGGACAGGGTTTGGAGAGACCCAGTACTTC. Full variable domain (rest looked up from reference TRBV18 and TRBJ2-5): NAGVMQNPRHLVRRRGQEARLRCSPMKGHSHVYWYRQLPEEGLKFMVYLQKENIIDESGMPKERFSAEFPKEGPSILRIQQVVRGDSAAYFCASSPGTGFGETQYFGPGTRLLVL.

This sequence joins TRBV5-4 and TRBJ2-7; D gene uncertain. CDR3 length: 14 amino acids. Germline CDR1 SGHNT, CDR2 YYREEE (reference sequence). V lost 0 bases and J lost 5, with 12 bases in between. CDR3 nucleotides: TGTGCCAGCAGCTTGGGTACTGGACGGGACGAGCAGTACTTC. The encoded protein is CASSLGTGRDEQYF.

V usage is TRBV6-5 and J usage is TRBJ2-5, with D hard to call. CDR3 length equals 14 residues. Germline V lookup: CDR1 MNHEY, CDR2 SVGAGI. Trimming pared 2 bases from V and 5 bases from J, leaving 12 bases between. The CDR3 DNA follows: TGTGCCAGCAGTTACCAGGACCGGTCGGAGACCCAGTACTTC. Translation gives CASSYQDRSETQYF.

The J gene is TRBJ1-2, the V gene TRBV7-9; D is perhaps TRBD1 (5 bases). The CDR3 has 14 residues. Trimming shortened V by 5 bases and J by 0 bases, and 10 bases separated the two germline ends. Germline CDR1 SEHNR, CDR2 FQNEAQ (reference sequence). CDR3 loop: CASSAGTPNYGYTF. The CDR3 DNA sequence: TGTGCCAGCAGCGCGGGGACCCCTAACTATGGCTACACCTTC.

The chain combines TRBV5-4 with TRBJ2-7, with a tentative D call TRBD2 (6 bases). Germline V CDR1 and CDR2: SGHNT, YYREEE (reference sequence). The germline V and J ends were trimmed by 3 bases and 6 bases, with 7 bases remaining between them. There are 11 residues in the CDR3. CDR3 sequence (DNA): TGTGCCAGCAGCTACGGGGGCGAGCAGTACTTC. Protein product: CASSYGGEQYF.